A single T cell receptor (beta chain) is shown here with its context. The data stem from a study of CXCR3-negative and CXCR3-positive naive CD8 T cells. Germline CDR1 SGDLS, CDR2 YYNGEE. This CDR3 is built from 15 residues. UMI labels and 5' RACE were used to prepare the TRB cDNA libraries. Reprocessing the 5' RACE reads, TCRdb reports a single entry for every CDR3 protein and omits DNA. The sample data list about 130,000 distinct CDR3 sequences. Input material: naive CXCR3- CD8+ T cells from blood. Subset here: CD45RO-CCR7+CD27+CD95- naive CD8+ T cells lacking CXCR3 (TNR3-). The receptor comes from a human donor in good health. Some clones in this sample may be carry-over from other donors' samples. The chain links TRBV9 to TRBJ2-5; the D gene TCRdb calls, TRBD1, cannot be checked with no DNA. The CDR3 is CASSGGGGTQETQYF.